These 31 T cell receptor beta chains were sequenced from one sample in a study of tumor-infiltrating lymphocytes in oesophageal squamous cell carcinoma. One entry per CDR3 protein results from TCRdb running MiXCR on the PCR reads. The sample lists 15,000 to 20,000 distinct CDR3 sequences; around 43% were seen once. Sequencing used normal esophageal tissue next to the tumor. The source is a female donor with esophageal squamous cell carcinoma.

In this sample, this clonotype turned up a few times. The chain couples TRBV7-3 to TRBJ2-5; TRBD2 matches 7 bases. CDR3 length equals 13 residues. CDR1 and CDR2 from the germline V gene are SGHTA and FQGTGA. V shed 0 bases and J 10 bases; nucleotides not matched to a gene: 5. The CDR3 loop is CASSLTAGVDQYF. The CDR3 DNA reads TGTGCCAGCAGCTTAACGGCGGGAGTTGACCAGTACTTC.

The V call is TRBV7-2, the J call TRBJ2-5; possibly TRBD2 for D (5 bases). The CDR3 has 19 residues. The germline V and J ends were trimmed by 0 bases and 11 bases, with 31 bases remaining between them. The germline V gene encodes CDR1 SGHTA and CDR2 FQGNSA. The CDR3: CASSLARIGLGSSYNEQYF. The CDR3 nucleotides read TGTGCCAGCAGCTTAGCGAGAATTGGATTAGGGAGCTCCTACAATGAGCAGTACTTC.

The chain is built from TRBV10-2 and TRBJ2-1; 13 nucleotides line up with TRBD2. The DNA end is more similar to TRBJ2-5, so the J call may be wrong. CDR3 length: 16 amino acids. Per the germline V gene, CDR1 is WSHSY and CDR2 is SAAADI. In DNA form, the CDR3 reads TGCGCCAGCAGGTCGGGACTAGCGGGACCGTGGGAGACCCAGTACTTC. Protein product: CASRSGLAGPWETQYF.

This clonotype was observed at least ten times. CDR3 in DNA: TGTGCCAGCAACCCCGTCATTGGGGGGGATCAGCCCCAGCATTTT. It encodes CASNPVIGGDQPQHF. This sequence joins TRBV6-1 and TRBJ1-5; D may be TRBD1 (5 bases). The CDR3 runs 15 residues. V gave up 7 bases and J gave up 5 bases, with 18 bases separating them. Germline V lookup: CDR1 MNHNS, CDR2 SASEGT.

V is TRBV24-1 and J is TRBJ2-5, with 7 nucleotides matching TRBD1. The DNA end is a closer match to TRBJ2-7, so the J assignment may be wrong. This CDR3 is built from 18 residues. Per germline, CDR1 KGHDR and CDR2 SFDVKD. CDR3: CATSEIPPNRTGSYEQYF. Written as DNA, the CDR3 is TGTGCCACCAGTGAAATACCACCAAATCGGACAGGTTCCTACGAGCAGTACTTC.

The V and J genes are TRBV5-1 and TRBJ1-5; D possibly corresponds to TRBD1 (5 bases). This CDR3 comprises 19 residues. CDR1 SGHRS and CDR2 YFSETQ come from the germline V gene. The germline V and J ends were trimmed by 0 bases and 2 bases, with 21 bases remaining between them. CDR3 coding DNA: TGCGCCAGCAGCTTGGATGGGGCAGGGATCACGTCAGGCAATCAGCCCCAGCATTTT. Its protein is CASSLDGAGITSGNQPQHF. Using reference TRBV5-1 and TRBJ1-5 for the parts outside the CDR3, the full variable domain is KAGVTQTPRYLIKTRGQQVTLSCSPISGHRSVSWYQQTPGQGLQFLFEYFSETQRNKGNFPGRFSGRQFSNSRSEMNVSTLELGDSALYLCASSLDGAGITSGNQPQHFGDGTRLSIL.

Remarks on this clonotype: At one of its ends the junction is not consistent with the germline gene, which may arise from a read error. V and J are TRBV3-1 and TRBJ1-6; perhaps TRBD1 as D (5 bases). The CDR3 contains 15 residues. Germline values: CDR1 LGHDT, CDR2 YNNKEL (reference sequence). CDR3 region: CASSQMTGVRGEQYF. The CDR3 nucleotides are TGTGCCAGCAGCCAGATGACGGGAGTAAGGGGCGAGCAGTACTTT.

A remark on this clonotype: Without the conserved terminal phenylalanine or tryptophan, this CDR3 likely stems from a read error. Because the CDR3's place on the DNA is in doubt, the DNA is left out and the CDR3 is given as listed by TCRdb. The V gene is TRBV12-3 or TRBV12-4, the J gene TRBJ2-7; the table names TRBD1, a call not compared with the DNA. The CDR3 region is 14 residues in length, termini included. Here the CDR3 reads CASSAGSRGYTFGS.

With regard to this clonotype: No conserved phenylalanine or tryptophan is present at the end of the CDR3, so a read error is the likely explanation. No DNA is shown, since the ends of the CDR3 on it are uncertain; the CDR3 is the one TCRdb lists. V gene TRBV7-4 combines with J gene TRBJ2-7; no check of the table's D call, TRBD2, against the DNA was made. Germline loops: CDR1 SGHVT, CDR2 SQSDAQ. From its first to its last residue, the CDR3 has 17 amino acids. The CDR3 spells CASSSEAVSLYGYTFGS.

Relative to its sample, this clonotype is medium-sized. V and J are TRBV6-1 and TRBJ2-3, with 8 nucleotides matching TRBD2. Looked up from germline, CDR1 is MNHNS and CDR2 is SASEGT. CDR3 size: 16 residues. Trimming took 1 base from V and 2 from J; bases not matched to a gene: 5. CDR3 residues: CASSEVAGSFTDTQYF. CDR3 nucleotides: TGTGCCAGCAGTGAAGTAGCGGGGTCCTTCACAGATACGCAGTATTTT.

This clonotype was observed many times. V and J are TRBV12-3 or TRBV12-4 and TRBJ2-7, with a possible D match to TRBD2 (5 bases). V lost 6 bases to trimming and J lost 2 bases, with 14 bases between them. The CDR3 is 14 residues long. CDR3 loop: CASRNRDHAYEQYF. CDR3 in DNA: TGTGCCAGCAGAAATCGGGATCACGCCTACGAGCAGTACTTC.

The chain has TRBV2 and TRBJ2-5; a possible D gene is TRBD2 (6 bases). CDR3 length: 12 amino acids. Trimming took off 7 bases at V and 3 bases at J, with 9 bases between the two ends. Per the germline V gene, CDR1 is SNHLY and CDR2 is FYNNEI. The CDR3 region has the DNA TGTGCCAGCAAGACTAGTAAAGAGACCCAGTACTTC. It specifies CASKTSKETQYF.

The chain is built from TRBV20-1 and TRBJ2-4; the match to TRBD2 covers 11 bases. The J call is doubtful: the DNA matches TRBJ2-7 better. Germline loops: CDR1 DFQATT, CDR2 SNEGSKA (reference sequence). The CDR3 totals 12 residues. In nucleotides, the CDR3 is TGCAGTGCTCAGACTAGCGGGGACGAGCAGTACTTC. It encodes CSAQTSGDEQYF.

The chain joins TRBV6-1 to TRBJ2-6, with D possibly matching TRBD1 (6 bases). The CDR3 runs to 19 residues. Germline CDR1 MNHNS, CDR2 SASEGT. Trimming removed 4 bases from V and 0 bases from J, with 19 bases in between. The CDR3 DNA reads TGTGCCAGCAGTGCCCCTCAAGGGACGACAGGCTCTGGGGCCAACGTCCTGACTTTC. Translating it yields CASSAPQGTTGSGANVLTF.

This clonotype was seen repeatedly, ten times or more. A much larger clonotype is one base distant, so this may be a read error. V and J are TRBV12-3 or TRBV12-4 and TRBJ2-7; no reliable D call. V was cut by 3 bases and J by 8 bases, with 11 bases left in between. The CDR3 runs to 12 residues. The CDR3 sequence: CASSFVGHQQYF. For the CDR3, the DNA is TGTGCCAGCAGTTTTGTAGGCCATCAGCAGTACTTC.

V usage is TRBV7-6 and J usage is TRBJ2-1; D perhaps matches TRBD1 (6 bases). The end of the DNA is better explained by TRBJ2-7, so the J call may be wrong. The germline V gene has CDR1 SGHVS and CDR2 FNYEAQ. The CDR3 runs to 14 residues. The CDR3 DNA follows: TGTGCCAGCAGCTTACAGGGGTACTCCTACGAGCAGTACTTC. As protein: CASSLQGYSYEQYF.

The chain is built from TRBV6-9 and TRBJ2-5, with unresolved D. The DNA end lines up better with TRBJ2-1; the J call may be wrong. CDR3 size: 11 residues. Per the germline V gene, CDR1 is MNHGY and CDR2 is SVAAGI. This CDR3 is CASSPKEEQFF. The CDR3 DNA sequence: TGTGCCAGCAGTCCCAAGGAGGAGCAGTTCTTC.

This clonotype has only one observation. The conserved closing phenylalanine or tryptophan is absent in this CDR3, likely reflecting a read error. The DNA is left out, because the CDR3 cannot be placed on it with certainty; the CDR3 is given as TCRdb lists it. V is TRBV7-8 and J is TRBJ2-3; the table's TRBD1 call for D was not verified on the DNA. The CDR3 spans 17 amino acids, including both terminal residues. From germline, CDR1 is SGHVS and CDR2 FQNEAQ. The CDR3: CASSPRGTGPYEQYFGP.

The genes are TRBV9 and TRBJ1-1; no clear D gene. Germline CDR1 is SGDLS and CDR2 is YYNGEE. CDR3 length equals 16 residues. Trimming pared 4 bases from V and 0 bases from J, leaving 16 bases between. The chain's CDR3 is CASSPRPDGMNTEAFF. The CDR3 bases are TGTGCCAGCAGCCCAAGACCGGACGGGATGAACACTGAAGCTTTCTTT.

The chain couples TRBV28 to TRBJ2-1, with 7 bases matching TRBD1. The DNA end is a closer match to TRBJ2-7, so the J assignment may be wrong. The germline CDR1 and CDR2 sequences are MDHEN and SYDVKM. The CDR3 runs to 14 residues. This CDR3 is CASTAAGGSYEQYF. The CDR3 DNA is TGTGCCAGCACGGCGGCAGGGGGATCCTACGAGCAGTACTTC.

The rearrangement links TRBV7-3 to TRBJ2-3; D uncertain. The J call may be in error: the DNA end matches TRBJ2-1 better. This CDR3 region has 14 residues. Germline lookup yields CDR1 SGHTA and CDR2 FQGTGA. CDR3 in amino acids: CASSLGPPYNEQFF. In nucleotides, the CDR3 is TGTGCCAGCAGCTTAGGGCCTCCTTACAATGAGCAGTTCTTC.

Turning to this clonotype: A read error may be the cause here, since a much bigger clone is one base away. This sequence joins TRBV6-4 and TRBJ2-5; a possible D gene is TRBD2 (6 bases). The CDR3 consists of 15 residues. V lost 5 bases and J 11 bases, leaving 24 bases between the germline ends. CDR1 and CDR2 from the germline V gene are MRHNA and SNTAGT. CDR3 in DNA: TGTGCCAGCAGTCCCGGGACTGGCTCCTACAATGAGCAGTACTTC. Translation gives CASSPGTGSYNEQYF.

This clonotype has more than one count but fewer than ten. The chain recombines TRBV7-2 with TRBJ2-3, with a tentative D call TRBD2 (5 bases). TRBJ2-1 matches the DNA end more closely, so the J call is doubtful. CDR1 is SGHTA and CDR2 is FQGNSA in the germline V gene. The length of the CDR3 is 16 residues. The CDR3 DNA is TGTGCCAGCAGCTTACTAGGGCACGGCGGGTACAATGAGCAGTTCTTC. As protein: CASSLLGHGGYNEQFF.

This rearrangement joins TRBV7-8 to TRBJ2-1, with TRBD1 identical over 8 bases. The CDR3 totals 15 residues. Germline CDR1 and CDR2: SGHVS and FQNEAQ. V was pared by 6 bases and J by 7 bases, with 11 bases of the junction left unmatched. Here the CDR3 DNA reads TGTGCCAGCAGGGTGGGGCAGGGGGCATGGAATGAGCAGTTCTTC. Translating it yields CASRVGQGAWNEQFF.

This clonotype qualifies as medium-sized. This chain uses TRBV5-1 with TRBJ2-3, with 9 bases matching TRBD2. The length of the CDR3 is 15 residues. The V gene's germline CDR1 is SGHRS and CDR2 YFSETQ. J was trimmed by 1 base and V by 5 bases; bases with no gene match: 5. The CDR3 loop is CASRIAGVRTDTQYF. The DNA for the CDR3 is TGCGCCAGCAGAATAGCGGGAGTGCGCACAGATACGCAGTATTTT.

To note about this clonotype: This CDR3 fails to terminate in the conserved phenylalanine or tryptophan, so it likely reflects a read error. It is unclear where the CDR3 begins or ends on the DNA, so no DNA is shown, and the CDR3 is as TCRdb lists it. V and J are TRBV7-9 and TRBJ2-5. The CDR3 sequence runs 15 residues, both termini included. Germline CDR1 and CDR2: SEHNR and FQNEAQ (reference sequence). CDR3 residues: CASSLITTYEQYFGS.

This clonotype is termed medium-sized. The rearrangement joins TRBV12-3 or TRBV12-4 to TRBJ2-2; D might be TRBD1 (5 bases). This CDR3 is 19 amino acids long. Deletions cut 5 bases from V and 1 base from J, with 23 bases between. CDR3 coding DNA: TGTGCCAGCAGTCCCCCTTCGGTATTGGGGCGCGGGAACACCGGGGAGCTGTTTTTT. Amino acid sequence: CASSPPSVLGRGNTGELFF.

A few counts support this clonotype. This sequence may be a read error, since a much larger clone differs from it by one base. CDR3 bases: TGTGCCAGTAGTAATCCCCAGGGGGTCCAGGAGACCCAGTTCTTC. Translation gives CASSNPQGVQETQFF. This chain connects TRBV19 to TRBJ2-1; 7 bases are a match to TRBD1. Germline V CDR1 and CDR2: LNHDA, SQIVND (reference sequence). The CDR3 is made up of 15 amino acids. V lost 4 bases, J lost 13 bases, and 16 bases stayed unmatched.

As for this clonotype: Since no conserved phenylalanine or tryptophan closes the CDR3, a read error is the likely cause. It is unclear where the CDR3 begins or ends on the DNA, so no DNA is shown, and the CDR3 is as TCRdb lists it. V and J are TRBV7-2 and TRBJ2-7; the table names TRBD2, a call not compared with the DNA. The CDR3 extends over 16 residues, inclusive of both ends. Per germline, CDR1 SGHTA and CDR2 FQGNSA. CDR3 amino acids: CASSPGGYNSPLHFGN.

This clonotype turned up a few times. The chain has TRBV7-3 and TRBJ2-3; D remains ambiguous. V lost 5 bases to trimming and J lost 2 bases, with 8 bases between them. Germline values: CDR1 SGHTA, CDR2 FQGTGA. The CDR3 spans 13 residues. The CDR3 DNA reads as TGTGCCAGCAGCCCCAAGCCCACAGATACGCAGTATTTT. Protein product: CASSPKPTDTQYF.

This clonotype was counted ten times or more. The genes are TRBV2 and TRBJ2-7; TRBD2 matches at 13 bases. The J call may be faulty, since TRBJ2-1 better matches the DNA end. CDR3 length equals 16 residues. Germline lookup yields CDR1 SNHLY and CDR2 FYNNEI. The DNA for the CDR3 is TGTGCCAGCAGTGAAAACCAACTAGCGGGGGGGCCTGAGCAGTTCTTC. It specifies CASSENQLAGGPEQFF.